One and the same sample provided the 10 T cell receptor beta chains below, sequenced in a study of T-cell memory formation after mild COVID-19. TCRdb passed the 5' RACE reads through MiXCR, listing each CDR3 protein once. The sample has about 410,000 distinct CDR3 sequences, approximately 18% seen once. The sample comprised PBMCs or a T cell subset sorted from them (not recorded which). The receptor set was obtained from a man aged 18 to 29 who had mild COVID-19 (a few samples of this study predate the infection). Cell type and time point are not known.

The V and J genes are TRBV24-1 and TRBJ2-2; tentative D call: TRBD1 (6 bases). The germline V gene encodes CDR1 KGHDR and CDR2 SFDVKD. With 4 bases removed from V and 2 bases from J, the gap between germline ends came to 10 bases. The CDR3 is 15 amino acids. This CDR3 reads CATSEKQGNTGELFF. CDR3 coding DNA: TGTGCCACCAGTGAAAAACAGGGAAACACCGGGGAGCTGTTTTTT.

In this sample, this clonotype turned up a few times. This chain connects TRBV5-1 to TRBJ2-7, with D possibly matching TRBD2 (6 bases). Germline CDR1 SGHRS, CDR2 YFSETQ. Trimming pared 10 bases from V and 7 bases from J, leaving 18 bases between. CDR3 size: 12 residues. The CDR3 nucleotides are TGCGCCGGCCGCCGGGGGTGCGGGGAGCAGTACGTC. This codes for CAGRRGCGEQYV.

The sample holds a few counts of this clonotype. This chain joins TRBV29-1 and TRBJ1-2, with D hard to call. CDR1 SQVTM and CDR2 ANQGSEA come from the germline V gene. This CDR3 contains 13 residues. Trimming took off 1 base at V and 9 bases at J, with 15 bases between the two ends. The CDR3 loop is CSVEGEGPGRYTF. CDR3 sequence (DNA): TGCAGCGTTGAAGGGGAGGGTCCTGGACGCTACACCTTC.

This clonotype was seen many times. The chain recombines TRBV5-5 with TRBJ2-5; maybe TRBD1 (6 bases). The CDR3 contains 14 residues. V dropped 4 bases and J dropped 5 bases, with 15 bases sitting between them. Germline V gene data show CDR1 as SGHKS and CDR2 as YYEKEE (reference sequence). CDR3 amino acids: CASSTRTVGETQYF. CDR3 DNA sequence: TGTGCCAGCAGCACACGGACAGTTGGGGAGACCCAGTACTTC.

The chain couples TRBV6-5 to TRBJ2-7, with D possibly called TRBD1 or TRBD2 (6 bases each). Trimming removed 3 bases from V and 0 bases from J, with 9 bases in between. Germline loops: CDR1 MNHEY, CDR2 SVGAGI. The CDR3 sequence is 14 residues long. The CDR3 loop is CASSYRGLSYEQYF. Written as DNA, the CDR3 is TGTGCCAGCAGTTATCGGGGGCTCTCCTACGAGCAGTACTTC.

CDR3: CASSSEGGGARETQYF. The CDR3 DNA is TGTGCCAGCAGCTCGGAGGGCGGGGGTGCCCGGGAGACCCAGTACTTC. V usage is TRBV5-5 and J usage is TRBJ2-5; 7 nucleotides align to TRBD2. This CDR3 spans 16 amino acids. Germline V lookup: CDR1 SGHKS, CDR2 YYEKEE (reference sequence). With V trimmed by 3 bases and J by 5 bases, 13 bases remained unmatched.

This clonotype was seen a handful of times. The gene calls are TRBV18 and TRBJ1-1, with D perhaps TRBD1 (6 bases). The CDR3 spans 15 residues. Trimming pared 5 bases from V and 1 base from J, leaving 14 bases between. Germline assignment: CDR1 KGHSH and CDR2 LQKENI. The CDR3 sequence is CASSSIHRENTEAFF. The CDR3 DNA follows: TGTGCCAGCTCATCCATCCACAGGGAGAACACTGAAGCTTTCTTT.

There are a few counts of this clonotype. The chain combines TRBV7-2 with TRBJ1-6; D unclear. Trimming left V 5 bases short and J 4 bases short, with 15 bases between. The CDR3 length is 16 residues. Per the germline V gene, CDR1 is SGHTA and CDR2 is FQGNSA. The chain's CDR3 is CASSPPSGRYNSPLHF. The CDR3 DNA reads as TGTGCCAGCAGCCCGCCCTCGGGCCGTTATAATTCACCCCTCCACTTT.

The CDR3: CAISEGREGTDTQYF. The CDR3 DNA sequence: TGTGCCATCAGTGAGGGGCGGGAGGGGACAGATACGCAGTATTTT. The gene calls are TRBV10-3 and TRBJ2-3, with 9 bases fitting TRBD2. The CDR3 runs to 15 residues. J was trimmed by 3 bases and V by 2 bases; bases with no gene match: 3. CDR1 and CDR2 (germline): ENHRY, SYGVKD.

CDR3 DNA sequence: TGCAGTGCTACCAATTTTCTAGCCGGGGAGACCCAGTACTTC. Translating gives CSATNFLAGETQYF. The chain links TRBV20-1 to TRBJ2-5; a possible D gene is TRBD2 (5 bases). The CDR3 length is 14 residues. Germline V gene lookup returns CDR1 DFQATT and CDR2 SNEGSKA (reference sequence). Trimming took off 4 bases at V and 5 bases at J, with 17 bases between the two ends.